Listed below are T cell receptor beta chains from one sample, sequenced in a study of T cells after posttransplantation cyclophosphamide. Clones were read by immunoSEQ multiplex PCR, and TCRdb kept only the in-frame ones, dropping some. The sample presents roughly 10,000 clones, none singletons. The sequences come from PBMCs, collected roughly 340 days after allogeneic stem cell transplant with posttransplant cyclophosphamide. The receptors come from a male patient aged 45-60 years who received an allogeneic stem cell transplant from a related donor and was CMV-positive. These T cells may partly come from the graft donor. The CDR3 runs from the conserved cysteine through the conserved F or W. Each record gives: clone size, J gene, D gene, V gene, CDR3 DNA, CDR3 protein. A D gene is named only where the DNA matches it firmly. Some rows have no size entry. The others give once, few or many, or a class for an expanded clone.

abundance: many
j_gene: TRBJ1-2
d_gene: -
v_gene: TRBV28
CDR3nt: TGTGCCAGCAGTTTTGGGGCGGATGGCTACACCTTC
CDR3aa: CASSFGADGYTF

abundance: many
j_gene: TRBJ2-5
d_gene: -
v_gene: TRBV4-1
CDR3nt: TGCGCCAGCAGCCAAGATCCCACAGGTCCGGAGACCCAGTACTTC
CDR3aa: CASSQDPTGPETQYF

abundance: many
j_gene: TRBJ2-7
d_gene: -
v_gene: TRBV6-1
CDR3nt: TGTGCCAGCAATATGGGGGGACTGGCCTACGAGCAGTACTTC
CDR3aa: CASNMGGLAYEQYF

abundance: many
j_gene: TRBJ1-2
d_gene: -
v_gene: TRBV10-3
CDR3nt: TGTGCCATCAGAATACAGACCCACTATGGCTACACCTTC
CDR3aa: CAIRIQTHYGYTF

abundance: many
j_gene: TRBJ2-5
d_gene: TRBD1
v_gene: TRBV5-6
CDR3nt: TGTGCCAGCAGCCCTCCGAGGGGGCTGCAAGAGACCCAGTACTTC
CDR3aa: CASSPPRGLQETQYF

abundance: many
j_gene: TRBJ1-2
d_gene: TRBD1
v_gene: TRBV5-1
CDR3nt: TGCGCCAGCAGCTTGGCCCTGACAGGGGCCCAAGGTGGCTACACCTTC
CDR3aa: CASSLALTGAQGGYTF

abundance: medium-sized
j_gene: TRBJ2-1
d_gene: TRBD2
v_gene: TRBV29-1
CDR3nt: TGCAGCGTTGAAGACCCCGGACTAGCGGGCCGAGGGAATGAGCAGTTCTTC
CDR3aa: CSVEDPGLAGRGNEQFF

abundance: many
j_gene: TRBJ2-7
d_gene: -
v_gene: TRBV19
CDR3nt: TGTGCCAGTAGTATATTCGGGGGGCCGTCCTACGAGCAGTACTTC
CDR3aa: CASSIFGGPSYEQYF

abundance: many
j_gene: TRBJ1-4
d_gene: -
v_gene: TRBV29-1
CDR3nt: TGCAGCGCAGGACCTAGAGGGGGTGAAAAACTGTTTTTT
CDR3aa: CSAGPRGGEKLFF

abundance: many
j_gene: TRBJ1-5
d_gene: -
v_gene: TRBV30
CDR3nt: TGTGCCTGGAGTGTACAGAGTCAGCCCCAGCATTTT
CDR3aa: CAWSVQSQPQHF

abundance: many
j_gene: TRBJ2-5
d_gene: -
v_gene: TRBV5-1
CDR3nt: TGCGCCAGCAGCTCTTTGACTACAAGGGGGGAGACCCAGTACTTC
CDR3aa: CASSSLTTRGETQYF

abundance: medium-sized
j_gene: TRBJ1-3
d_gene: -
v_gene: TRBV19
CDR3nt: TGTGCCAGTAGTGCGGTCCGAAACACCATATATTTT
CDR3aa: CASSAVRNTIYF

abundance: many
j_gene: TRBJ1-5
d_gene: -
v_gene: TRBV6-4
CDR3nt: TGTGCCAGCAGTGATGAGGAAAATCAGCCCCAGCATTTT
CDR3aa: CASSDEENQPQHF

abundance: many
j_gene: TRBJ2-1
d_gene: TRBD1
v_gene: TRBV19
CDR3nt: TGTGCCAGTAGTATAGATCTTGAGACAGGGGGCTTCAATGAGCAGTTCTTC
CDR3aa: CASSIDLETGGFNEQFF

abundance: medium-sized
j_gene: TRBJ1-1
d_gene: -
v_gene: TRBV6-5
CDR3nt: TGTGCCAGCAGTTCGCGGATGAACACTGAAGCTTTCTTT
CDR3aa: CASSSRMNTEAFF

abundance: many
j_gene: TRBJ1-2
d_gene: -
v_gene: TRBV14
CDR3nt: TGTGCCAGCAGCCAAGCAAACACAGTGTTCTATGGCTACACCTTC
CDR3aa: CASSQANTVFYGYTF

abundance: many
j_gene: TRBJ2-1
d_gene: TRBD2
v_gene: TRBV2
CDR3nt: TGTGCCAGCCGCTTAATCCCCCAAGCGGGAAGGGATGAGCAGTTCTTC
CDR3aa: CASRLIPQAGRDEQFF

abundance: -
j_gene: TRBJ2-7
d_gene: TRBD2
v_gene: TRBV27
CDR3nt: TGTGCCAGCAGCCGGGAGCGGGAGTTCCACGAGCAGTACTTC
CDR3aa: CASSREREFHEQYF

abundance: medium-sized
j_gene: TRBJ1-1
d_gene: TRBD1
v_gene: TRBV10-3
CDR3nt: TGTGCCATCAGTATACAGGGGGAGGTCACTGAAGCTTTCTTT
CDR3aa: CAISIQGEVTEAFF

abundance: few
j_gene: TRBJ2-7
d_gene: -
v_gene: TRBV20-1
CDR3nt: TGCAGTGCAACAAACTACGAGCAGTACTTC
CDR3aa: CSATNYEQYF

abundance: -
j_gene: TRBJ2-6
d_gene: TRBD1
v_gene: TRBV5-4
CDR3nt: TGTGCCAGCAGCTTGCAGGGGGTCCCTGGGGCCAACGTCCTGACTTTC
CDR3aa: CASSLQGVPGANVLTF

abundance: many
j_gene: TRBJ2-1
d_gene: TRBD2
v_gene: TRBV11-2
CDR3nt: TGTGCCAGCAGCCCCCTCGGAGGGAGGGCCTACAATGAGCAGTTCTTC
CDR3aa: CASSPLGGRAYNEQFF

abundance: many
j_gene: TRBJ2-3
d_gene: TRBD1
v_gene: TRBV29-1
CDR3nt: TGCAGCGCGACTAAAGACAGGGGTGGGACAGATACGCAGTATTTT
CDR3aa: CSATKDRGGTDTQYF

abundance: medium-sized
j_gene: TRBJ2-6
d_gene: TRBD1
v_gene: TRBV19
CDR3nt: TGTGCCAGTAGTATCAGGCAGGGGGCCTTAAGCTTCTCTGGGGCCAACGTCCTGACTTTC
CDR3aa: CASSIRQGALSFSGANVLTF

abundance: few
j_gene: TRBJ2-7
d_gene: TRBD2
v_gene: TRBV5-8
CDR3nt: TGTGCCAGCAGCTTTTTTAGCGGGCCCTACGAGCAGTACTTC
CDR3aa: CASSFFSGPYEQYF

abundance: many
j_gene: TRBJ1-2
d_gene: -
v_gene: TRBV27
CDR3nt: TGTGCCAGCAGTGGACTGAGTGGAATCTATGGCTACACCTTC
CDR3aa: CASSGLSGIYGYTF

abundance: many
j_gene: TRBJ1-5
d_gene: -
v_gene: TRBV19
CDR3nt: TGTGCCAGTAGGAACAGGGATCAGCCCCAGCATTTT
CDR3aa: CASRNRDQPQHF

abundance: many
j_gene: TRBJ2-7
d_gene: -
v_gene: TRBV6-6
CDR3nt: TGTGCCAGCAGTGGAGGTCTAAGCTCCTACGAGCAGTACTTC
CDR3aa: CASSGGLSSYEQYF